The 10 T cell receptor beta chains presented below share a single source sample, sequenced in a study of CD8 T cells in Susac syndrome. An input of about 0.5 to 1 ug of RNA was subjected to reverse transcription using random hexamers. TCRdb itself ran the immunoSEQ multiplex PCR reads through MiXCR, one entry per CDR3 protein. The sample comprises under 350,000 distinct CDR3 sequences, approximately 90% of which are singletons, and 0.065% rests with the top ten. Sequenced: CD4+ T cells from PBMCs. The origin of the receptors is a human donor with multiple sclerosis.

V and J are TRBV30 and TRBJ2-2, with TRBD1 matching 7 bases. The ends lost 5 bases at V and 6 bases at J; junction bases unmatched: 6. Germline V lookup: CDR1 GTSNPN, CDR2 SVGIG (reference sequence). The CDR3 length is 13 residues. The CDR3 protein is CAWRQGFAGELFF. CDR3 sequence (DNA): TGTGCCTGGCGACAGGGATTTGCCGGGGAGCTGTTTTTT. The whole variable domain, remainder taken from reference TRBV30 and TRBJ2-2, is SQTIHQWPATLVQPVGSPLSLECTVEGTSNPNLYWYRQAAGRGLQLLFYSVGIGQISSEVPQNLSASRPQDRQFILSSKKLLLSDSGFYLCAWRQGFAGELFFGEGSRLTVL.

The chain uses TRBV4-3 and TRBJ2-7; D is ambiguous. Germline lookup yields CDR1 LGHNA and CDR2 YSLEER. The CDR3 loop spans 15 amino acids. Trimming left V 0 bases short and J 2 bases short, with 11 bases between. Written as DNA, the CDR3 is TGCGCCAGCAGCCAAGAGCGCCAGCGCCCCTACGAGCAGTACTTC. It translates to CASSQERQRPYEQYF.

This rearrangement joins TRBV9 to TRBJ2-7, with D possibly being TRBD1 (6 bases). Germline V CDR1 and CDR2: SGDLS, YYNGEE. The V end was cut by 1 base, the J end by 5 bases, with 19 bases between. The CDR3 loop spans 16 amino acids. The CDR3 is CASSVSEGGLGDEQYF. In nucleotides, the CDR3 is TGTGCCAGCAGCGTATCTGAAGGGGGTCTGGGGGACGAGCAGTACTTC.

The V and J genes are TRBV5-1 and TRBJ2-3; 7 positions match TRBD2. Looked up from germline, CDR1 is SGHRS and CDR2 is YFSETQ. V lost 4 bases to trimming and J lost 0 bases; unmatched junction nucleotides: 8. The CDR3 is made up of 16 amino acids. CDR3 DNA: TGCGCCAGCAGCCCGGGGGGAACAGCTAGCACAGATACGCAGTATTTT. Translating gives CASSPGGTASTDTQYF.

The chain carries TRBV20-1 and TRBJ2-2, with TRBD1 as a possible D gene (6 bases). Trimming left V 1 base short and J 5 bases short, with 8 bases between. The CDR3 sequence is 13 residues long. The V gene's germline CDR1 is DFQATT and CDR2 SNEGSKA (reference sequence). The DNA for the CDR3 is TGCAGTGCTAGAGTTCAGGGGACCGGGGAGCTGTTTTTT. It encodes CSARVQGTGELFF.

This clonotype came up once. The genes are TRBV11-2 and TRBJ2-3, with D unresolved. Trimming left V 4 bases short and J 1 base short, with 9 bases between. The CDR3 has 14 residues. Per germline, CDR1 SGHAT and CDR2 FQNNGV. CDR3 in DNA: TGTGCCAGCAGCTCGCAGGCAGGCACAGATACGCAGTATTTT. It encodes CASSSQAGTDTQYF.

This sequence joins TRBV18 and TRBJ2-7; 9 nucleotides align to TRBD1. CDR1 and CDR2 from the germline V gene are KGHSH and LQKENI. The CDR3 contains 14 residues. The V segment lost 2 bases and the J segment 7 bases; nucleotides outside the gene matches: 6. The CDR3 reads CASSPGRQGGEQYF. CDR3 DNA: TGTGCCAGCTCACCAGGGCGACAGGGGGGTGAGCAGTACTTC. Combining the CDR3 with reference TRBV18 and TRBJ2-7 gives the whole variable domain NAGVMQNPRHLVRRRGQEARLRCSPMKGHSHVYWYRQLPEEGLKFMVYLQKENIIDESGMPKERFSAEFPKEGPSILRIQQVVRGDSAAYFCASSPGRQGGEQYFGPGTRLTVT.

The CDR3 loop reads CASSQADRLDEQYF. Here the CDR3 DNA reads TGTGCCAGCAGCCAAGCTGACAGGTTGGACGAGCAGTACTTC. The chain joins TRBV4-2 to TRBJ2-7; tentatively, D is TRBD1 (6 bases). This CDR3 comprises 14 residues. Trimming removed 1 base from V and 5 bases from J, with 12 bases in between. The V gene's germline CDR1 is LGHNA and CDR2 YNFKEQ.

This CDR3 reads CASSIGQGTGELFF. The CDR3 DNA reads as TGCGCCAGCAGCATAGGACAGGGCACCGGGGAGCTGTTTTTT. The rearrangement joins TRBV5-1 to TRBJ2-2; the match to TRBD1 covers 8 bases. This CDR3 contains 14 residues. Looked up from germline, CDR1 is SGHRS and CDR2 is YFSETQ. The V segment lost 4 bases and the J segment 4 bases; nucleotides outside the gene matches: 3.

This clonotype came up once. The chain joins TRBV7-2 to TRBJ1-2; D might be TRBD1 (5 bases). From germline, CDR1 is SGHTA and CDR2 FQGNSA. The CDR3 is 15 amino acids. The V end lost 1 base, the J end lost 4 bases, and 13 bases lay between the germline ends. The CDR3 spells CASSLGGRVSYGYTF. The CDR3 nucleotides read TGTGCCAGCAGCTTAGGCGGCAGGGTCAGCTATGGCTACACCTTC. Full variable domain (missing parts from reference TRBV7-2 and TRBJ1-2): GAGVSQSPSNKVTEKGKDVELRCDPISGHTALYWYRQSLGQGLEFLIYFQGNSAPDKSGLPSDRFSAERTGGSVSTLTIQRTQQEDSAVYLCASSLGGRVSYGYTFGSGTRLTVV.